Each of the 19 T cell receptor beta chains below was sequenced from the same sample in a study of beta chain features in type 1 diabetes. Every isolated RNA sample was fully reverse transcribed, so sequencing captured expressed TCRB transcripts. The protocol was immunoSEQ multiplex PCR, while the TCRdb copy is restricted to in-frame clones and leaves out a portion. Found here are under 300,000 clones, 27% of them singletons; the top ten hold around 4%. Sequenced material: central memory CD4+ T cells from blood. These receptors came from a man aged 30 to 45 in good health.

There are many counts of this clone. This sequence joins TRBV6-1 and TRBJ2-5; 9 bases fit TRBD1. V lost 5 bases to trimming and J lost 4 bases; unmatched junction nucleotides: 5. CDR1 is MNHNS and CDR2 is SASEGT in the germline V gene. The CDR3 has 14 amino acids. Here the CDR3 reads CASSPRTGAETQYF. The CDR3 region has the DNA TGTGCCAGCAGTCCCCGGACAGGGGCAGAGACCCAGTACTTC.

CDR3 region: CASSLVGSQETQYF. The CDR3 DNA sequence: TGTGCCAGCAGCTTGGTGGGGAGCCAAGAGACCCAGTACTTC. The rearrangement uses TRBV5-4 and TRBJ2-5; a weak D match, TRBD2 (5 bases). Germline values: CDR1 SGHNT, CDR2 YYREEE (reference sequence). V was pared by 0 bases and J by 1 base, with 7 bases between. The CDR3 is 14 residues long.

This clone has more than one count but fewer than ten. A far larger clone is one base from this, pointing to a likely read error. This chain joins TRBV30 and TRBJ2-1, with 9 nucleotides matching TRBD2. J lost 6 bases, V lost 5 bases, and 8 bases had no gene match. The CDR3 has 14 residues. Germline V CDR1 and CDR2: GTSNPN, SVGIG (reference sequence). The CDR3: CAWPPWRGGNEQFF. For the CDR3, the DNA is TGTGCCTGGCCCCCTTGGCGGGGGGGCAATGAGCAGTTCTTC. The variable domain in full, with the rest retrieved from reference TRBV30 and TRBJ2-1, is SQTIHQWPATLVQPVGSPLSLECTVEGTSNPNLYWYRQAAGRGLQLLFYSVGIGQISSEVPQNLSASRPQDRQFILSSKKLLLSDSGFYLCAWPPWRGGNEQFFGPGTRLTVL.

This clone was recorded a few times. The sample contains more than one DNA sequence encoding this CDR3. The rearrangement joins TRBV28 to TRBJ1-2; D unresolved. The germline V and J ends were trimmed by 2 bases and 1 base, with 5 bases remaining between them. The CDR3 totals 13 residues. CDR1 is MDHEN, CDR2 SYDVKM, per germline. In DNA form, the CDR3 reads TGTGCCAGCAGTTTAAAGGGTAACTATGGCTACACCTTC. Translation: CASSLKGNYGYTF.

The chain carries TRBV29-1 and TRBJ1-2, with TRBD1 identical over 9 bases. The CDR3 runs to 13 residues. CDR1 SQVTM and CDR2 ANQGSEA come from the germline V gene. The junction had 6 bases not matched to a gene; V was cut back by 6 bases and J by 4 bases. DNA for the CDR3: TGCAGCGTACTACAGGGGGCCCGCTATGGCTACACCTTC. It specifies CSVLQGARYGYTF.

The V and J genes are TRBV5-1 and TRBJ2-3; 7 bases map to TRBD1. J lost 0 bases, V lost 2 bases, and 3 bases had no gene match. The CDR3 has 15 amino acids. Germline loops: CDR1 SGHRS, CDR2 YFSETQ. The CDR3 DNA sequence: TGCGCCAGCAGCTTTACACAGGGGAGCACAGATACGCAGTATTTT. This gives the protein CASSFTQGSTDTQYF.

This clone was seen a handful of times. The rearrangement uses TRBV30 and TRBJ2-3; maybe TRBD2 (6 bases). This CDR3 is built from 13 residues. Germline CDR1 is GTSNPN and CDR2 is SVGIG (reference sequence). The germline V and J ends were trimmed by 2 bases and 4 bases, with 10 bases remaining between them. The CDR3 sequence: CAWSWGEADTQYF. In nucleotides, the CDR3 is TGTGCCTGGAGTTGGGGGGAAGCAGATACGCAGTATTTT.

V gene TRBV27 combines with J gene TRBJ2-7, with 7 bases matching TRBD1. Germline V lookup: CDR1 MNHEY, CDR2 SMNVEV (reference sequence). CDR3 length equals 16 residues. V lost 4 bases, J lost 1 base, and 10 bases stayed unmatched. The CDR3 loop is CASSSLRTGNSYEQYF. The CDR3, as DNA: TGTGCCAGCAGTTCCTTAAGGACAGGAAATTCCTACGAGCAGTACTTC.

CDR3 sequence reads: CASSPDRHQPQHF. CDR3 DNA: TGTGCCAGCAGCCCGGACAGGCATCAGCCCCAGCATTTT. This chain uses TRBV7-2 with TRBJ1-5, with 7 nucleotides matching TRBD1. This CDR3 has 13 residues. V shed 5 bases and J 5 bases; nucleotides not matched to a gene: 3. Germline V gene lookup returns CDR1 SGHTA and CDR2 FQGNSA.

The CDR3 sequence: CASSSTHRVDTQYF. Written as DNA, the CDR3 is TGTGCCAGCAGCTCCACACACAGGGTGGATACGCAGTATTTT. The chain combines TRBV7-2 with TRBJ2-3; tentative D call: TRBD1 (6 bases). CDR1 is SGHTA, CDR2 FQGNSA, per germline. V dropped 4 bases and J dropped 6 bases, with 14 bases sitting between them. The CDR3 is made up of 14 amino acids.

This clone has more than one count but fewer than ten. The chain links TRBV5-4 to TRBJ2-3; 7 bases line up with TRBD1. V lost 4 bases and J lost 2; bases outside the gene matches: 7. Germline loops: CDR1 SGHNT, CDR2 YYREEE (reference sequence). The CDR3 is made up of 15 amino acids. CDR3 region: CASSVTGQPTDTQYF. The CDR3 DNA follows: TGTGCCAGCAGCGTTACGGGACAGCCCACAGATACGCAGTATTTT.

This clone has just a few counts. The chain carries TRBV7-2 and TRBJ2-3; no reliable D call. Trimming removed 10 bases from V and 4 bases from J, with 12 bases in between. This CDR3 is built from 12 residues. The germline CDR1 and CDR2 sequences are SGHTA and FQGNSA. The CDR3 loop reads CATQMAADTQYF. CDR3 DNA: TGTGCCACCCAGATGGCGGCAGATACGCAGTATTTT.

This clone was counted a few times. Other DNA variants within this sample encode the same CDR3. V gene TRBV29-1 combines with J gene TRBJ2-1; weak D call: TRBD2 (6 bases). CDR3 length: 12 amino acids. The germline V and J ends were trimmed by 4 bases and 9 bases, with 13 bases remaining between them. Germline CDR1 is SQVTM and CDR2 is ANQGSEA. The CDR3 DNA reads TGCAGCGTTGGGGGTAGGGGAGGTGAGCAGTTCTTC. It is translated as CSVGGRGGEQFF.

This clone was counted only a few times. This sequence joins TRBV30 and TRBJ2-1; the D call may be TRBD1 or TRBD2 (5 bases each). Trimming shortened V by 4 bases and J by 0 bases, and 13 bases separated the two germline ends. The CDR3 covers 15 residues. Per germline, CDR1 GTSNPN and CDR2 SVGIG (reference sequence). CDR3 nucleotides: TGTGCCTGGATTGGGGACGCAAGCTCCTACAATGAGCAGTTCTTC. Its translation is CAWIGDASSYNEQFF.

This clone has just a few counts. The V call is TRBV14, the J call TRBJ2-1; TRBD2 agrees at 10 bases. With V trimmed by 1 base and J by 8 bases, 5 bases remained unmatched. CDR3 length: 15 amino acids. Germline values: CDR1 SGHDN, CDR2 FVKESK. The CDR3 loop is CASSQASGRWYEQFF. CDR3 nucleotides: TGTGCCAGCAGCCAAGCTAGCGGGAGATGGTATGAGCAGTTCTTC.

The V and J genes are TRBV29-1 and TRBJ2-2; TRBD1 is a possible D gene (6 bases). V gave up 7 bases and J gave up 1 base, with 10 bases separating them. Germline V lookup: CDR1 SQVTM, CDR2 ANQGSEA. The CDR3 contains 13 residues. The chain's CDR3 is CSAGHENTGELFF. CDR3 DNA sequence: TGCAGCGCGGGACACGAGAACACCGGGGAGCTGTTTTTT.

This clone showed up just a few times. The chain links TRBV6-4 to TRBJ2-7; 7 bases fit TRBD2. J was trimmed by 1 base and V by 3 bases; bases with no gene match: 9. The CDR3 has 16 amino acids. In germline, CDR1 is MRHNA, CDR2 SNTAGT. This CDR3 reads CASSDLTSCGSYEQYF. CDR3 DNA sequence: TGTGCCAGCAGTGATTTGACTAGCTGCGGTTCCTACGAGCAGTACTTC.

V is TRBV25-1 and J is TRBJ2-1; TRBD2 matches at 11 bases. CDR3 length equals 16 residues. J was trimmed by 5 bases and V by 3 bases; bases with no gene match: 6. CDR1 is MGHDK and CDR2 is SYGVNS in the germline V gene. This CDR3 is CASSDSGTSGHNEQFF. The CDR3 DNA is TGTGCCAGCAGTGACTCCGGGACTAGCGGACACAATGAGCAGTTCTTC.

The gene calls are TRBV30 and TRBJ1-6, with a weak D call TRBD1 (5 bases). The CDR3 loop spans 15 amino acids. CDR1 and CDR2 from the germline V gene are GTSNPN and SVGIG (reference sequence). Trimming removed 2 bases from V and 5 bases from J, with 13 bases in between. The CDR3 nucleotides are TGTGCCTGGAGTAAAGGGGCAGCAGATAATTCACCCCTCCACTTT. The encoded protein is CAWSKGAADNSPLHF.